This paragraph reports one T cell receptor beta chain. Antigen: not known. This sample was included in a study of CD8+CD57+ T cells in acquired aplastic anemia. As for the study in general: CD4+ and CD8+ cells, once sorted, gave DNA averaging approximately 3 ug.

Study-wide results and limits: With respect to CD8+ Simpson's diversity, patients and controls did not differ significantly. Patients had twenty-nine CD8+ CDR3 sequences in common with controls (the shared set).

The CDR3 contains 17 residues. J lost 7 bases, V lost 5 bases, and 13 bases had no gene match. The germline gives CDR1 MNHEY, CDR2 SVGAGI. The study profiled TCR beta VDJ and CDR3 using genomic DNA as template. MiXCR, run by TCRdb on the reads, gives a single entry per CDR3 protein. The sample carries about 400,000 distinct CDR3 sequences, 65% to 80% recorded once. V usage is TRBV6-5 and J usage is TRBJ2-1, with 11 bases matching TRBD2. Specimen: sorted CD4+, CD8+, or CD8+CD57+ T cells (not recorded which) from PBMCs. This sequence originates from a human donor in good health, serving as a control. This CDR3 reads CASSHIAGGLTSNEQFF. CDR3 nucleotide sequence: TGTGCCAGCAGTCACATAGCGGGGGGGCTTACTTCGAATGAGCAGTTCTTC.